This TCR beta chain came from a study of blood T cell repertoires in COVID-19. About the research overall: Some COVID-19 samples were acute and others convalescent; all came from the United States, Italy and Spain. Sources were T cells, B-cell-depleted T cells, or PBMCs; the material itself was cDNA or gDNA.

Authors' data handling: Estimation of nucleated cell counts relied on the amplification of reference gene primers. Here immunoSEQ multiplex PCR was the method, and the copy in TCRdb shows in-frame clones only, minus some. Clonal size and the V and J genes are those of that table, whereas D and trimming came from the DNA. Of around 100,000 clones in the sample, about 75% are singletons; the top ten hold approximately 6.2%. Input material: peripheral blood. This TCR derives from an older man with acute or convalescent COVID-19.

The CDR3 DNA reads TGCGCCAGCAGCTTGGACAGGATACACACCGGGGAGCTGTTTTTT. It specifies CASSLDRIHTGELFF. The V and J genes are TRBV5-1 and TRBJ2-2, with a weak D call TRBD1 (5 bases). CDR3 size: 15 residues. V was cut by 0 bases and J by 3 bases, with 9 bases left in between. CDR1 is SGHRS and CDR2 is YFSETQ in the germline V gene.